This paragraph covers one T cell receptor (beta chain) sequence. Its target is unknown. Sequenced by immunoSEQ multiplex PCR; TCRdb stores in-frame clones only, minus some. Among roughly 28,000 clones listed, about 92% were seen once. This sample was taken from a study of T cell clonotyping in hematopoietic cell transplantation. At the level of the study: Pretransplant recipient samples were taken after cytoreduction. Whole-study results and caveats: Without cell sorting, CD4 versus CD8 contributions remain unresolved. Pathologically expanded recipient clonotypes increased progressively from day 30 to day 180 as diversity fell.

The sample's time point: recipient sample about 28 days before transplant, after cytoreduction. Germline-derived CDR1 and CDR2 are SGHRS and YFSETQ. V was clipped by 0 bases and J by 4 bases, with 16 bases between them. The CDR3 has 16 residues. The gene calls are TRBV5-1 and TRBJ1-2; the D gene is possibly TRBD1 (5 bases). The sequence was obtained from a man aged 50 to 60 with acute myeloid leukemia. Some clones in this sample may be carry-over from other donors' samples. This specimen was peripheral blood mononuclear cells, taken before stem cell transplant. The CDR3 is CASSLESSTVGYGYTF. The CDR3, as DNA: TGCGCCAGCAGCTTGGAAAGCTCGACAGTGGGCTATGGCTACACCTTC. Filled out from reference TRBV5-1 and TRBJ1-2, the complete variable domain reads KAGVTQTPRYLIKTRGQQVTLSCSPISGHRSVSWYQQTPGQGLQFLFEYFSETQRNKGNFPGRFSGRQFSNSRSEMNVSTLELGDSALYLCASSLESSTVGYGYTFGSGTRLTVV.